This T cell receptor beta chain was sequenced in a study of cytomegalovirus exposure and HLA in healthy donors. Findings and caveats of the study: Some TCR beta chains (more than 150 of them) were listed as cytomegalovirus-associated. One variant, a missense change in DCLRE1C, was linked in a later analysis to TCR beta V- and J-gene trimming. An analysis that came later showed most CMV-associated TCR beta chains appearing HLA-restricted.

A word on this clone: Its target is unknown.

Primers included in the PCR were 60 Vbeta and 13 Jbeta primers. Assay: immunoSEQ multiplex PCR; the TCRdb copy retains only in-frame clones and omits some. This listing includes roughly 120,000 clones. The source is a man aged 18 to 30 in good health and CMV-seronegative. Sequenced: PBMCs.

The CDR3 loop reads CASSVRGDYEQYF. Written as DNA, the CDR3 is TGTGCCAGCAGCGTCCGGGGGGACTACGAGCAGTACTTC. The chain joins TRBV9 to TRBJ2-7; 7 bases line up with TRBD2. Germline V gene data show CDR1 as SGDLS and CDR2 as YYNGEE. CDR3 length: 13 amino acids. V gave up 2 bases and J gave up 3 bases; unmatched junction bases: 2.